This T cell receptor (beta chain) was captured by sequencing in a study of OX40 agonist ivuxolimab in advanced cancers. The CDR3 contains 13 residues. J was trimmed by 8 bases and V by 6 bases; bases with no gene match: 10. Looked up from germline, CDR1 is SQVTM and CDR2 is ANQGSEA. To note about this clone: Its antigen is as yet unknown.

Study outcomes and limitations: CD4+ and CD8+ T cells in blood underwent clonal expansion by week 6 at 0.1 to 3.0 mg/kg. Some of the lowest clonal expansion was seen in partial responders at 0.1-3.0 mg/kg.

Generated by immunoSEQ multiplex PCR, the TCRdb table keeps only in-frame clones and is missing some. Among over 50,000 clones listed, 80% to 95% were seen once. This material consisted of CD4+ or CD8+ T cells sorted from blood, taken in a trial of the OX40 agonist ivuxolimab. V gene TRBV29-1 combines with J gene TRBJ2-1; 7 positions match TRBD2. This clonotype originated in an adult with an advanced solid tumor such as melanoma, head and neck, liver or kidney cancer. Here the CDR3 reads CSVGLGQQDEQFF. The CDR3, as DNA: TGCAGCGTCGGACTAGGTCAACAAGATGAGCAGTTCTTC.